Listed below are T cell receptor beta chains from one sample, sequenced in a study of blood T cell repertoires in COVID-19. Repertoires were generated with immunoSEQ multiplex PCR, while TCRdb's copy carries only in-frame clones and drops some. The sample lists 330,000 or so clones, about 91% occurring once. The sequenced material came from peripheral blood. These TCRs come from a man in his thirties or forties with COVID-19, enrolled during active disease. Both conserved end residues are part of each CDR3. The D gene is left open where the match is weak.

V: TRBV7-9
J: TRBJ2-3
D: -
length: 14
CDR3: CASSLDREGDTQYF
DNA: TGTGCCAGCAGCTTAGACAGGGAGGGAGATACGCAGTATTTT

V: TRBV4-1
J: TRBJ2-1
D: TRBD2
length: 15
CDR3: CASSLTSGGYNEQFF
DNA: TGCGCCAGCAGTCTGACTAGCGGAGGCTACAATGAGCAGTTCTTC

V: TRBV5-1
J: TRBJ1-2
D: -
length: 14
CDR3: CASRLRQQTYGYTF
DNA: TGCGCCAGCAGGTTGCGACAGCAAACCTATGGCTACACCTTC

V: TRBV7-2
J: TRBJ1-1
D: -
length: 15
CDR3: CASSLLSQGNTEAFF
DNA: TGTGCCAGCAGCTTATTGTCGCAGGGGAACACTGAAGCTTTCTTT

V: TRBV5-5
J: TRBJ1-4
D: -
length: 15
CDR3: CASSLEGFSNEKLFF
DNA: TGTGCCAGCAGCTTGGAGGGGTTCTCTAATGAAAAACTGTTTTTT

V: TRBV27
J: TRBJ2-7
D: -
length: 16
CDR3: CASSLSSLVYLYEQYF
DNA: TGTGCCAGCAGTTTATCCTCACTAGTCTACCTCTACGAGCAGTACTTC

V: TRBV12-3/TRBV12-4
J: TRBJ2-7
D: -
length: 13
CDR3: CASSDRRTYEQYF
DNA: TGTGCCAGCAGCGACAGGCGTACCTACGAGCAGTACTTC

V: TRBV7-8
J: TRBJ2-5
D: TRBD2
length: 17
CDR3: CASSLAQLAAMEETQYF
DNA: TGTGCCAGCAGCTTGGCCCAACTAGCGGCTATGGAAGAGACCCAGTACTTC

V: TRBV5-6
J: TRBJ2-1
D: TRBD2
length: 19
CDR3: CASSFIRGLAGGVANEQFF
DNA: TGTGCCAGCAGCTTTATCAGAGGACTAGCGGGAGGTGTAGCCAATGAGCAGTTCTTC

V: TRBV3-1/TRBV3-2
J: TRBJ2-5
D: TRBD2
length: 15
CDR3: CASSQGAGGPRTQYF
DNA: TGTGCCAGCAGCCAAGGAGCGGGAGGGCCGAGGACCCAGTACTTC